The TCR beta chain described here comes from a study of cytomegalovirus exposure and HLA in healthy donors (dated by TCRdb to the late 2010s). Describing the broader study: According to an earlier analysis of 450 to 650 of the donors, some 180 million T cells yielded roughly 100 million unique TCR beta sequences and about 300 Gb of sequence data. Both class I and class II loci were covered by HLA typing, at four-digit resolution. Typing coverage differed by locus: A, B, C, DRB1 and DQB1 were typed in roughly 620-630 donors, DQA1 in 500 to 550, DPA1 in some 610, and DPB1 in 400 to 490. Donor age, sex, ethnicity and CMV serostatus were collected together with the repertoire data. An earlier analysis of roughly 580 of the donors used high-throughput TCR beta sequencing to judge whether each TCR beta V gene segment behaved as functional or pseudogenic. All discovery cohort repertoires had been generated on a single sequencing platform. Four to six DR-DQ haplotypes were handled as single units for association and clustering, since linkage in the cohort was strong. In the later analysis, no new phenotypic data were used to find candidate immune exposures; instead, reliance was placed on TCR beta sequences and their occurrence across donors. Of the approximately 400 genotyped donors, approximately 81% were placed in the genetic ancestry cluster associated with self-reported Caucasian donors. Across some 400 genotyped donors of the cohort, an average of about 240,000 unique TCR beta nucleotide sequences per donor were sequenced, and around 20% of those sequences were non-productive. In a later genetic analysis, genome-wide SNP genotypes for about 60% of the 666 donors were used, and that subset was treated as a discovery cohort. The study combined high-throughput TCR immunosequencing, statistical association of individual TCRs with disease status, and machine learning to predict cytomegalovirus infection status. A later analysis re-analyzed previously published TCR beta repertoires from hundreds of donors and added high-resolution HLA genotyping to study TCR occurrence patterns. About 310 gigabases of sequencing data and approximately 84 million unique TCR sequences were included in an early release covering about 700 HLA-typed donors. The study profiled the T cell repertoires of about 720 subjects by immunosequencing and related them to cytomegalovirus serostatus. Besides the first cohort of roughly 700 subjects, a separate validation cohort made up of 95 to 150 different subjects was used. The study aimed to test whether cataloging public T cell receptors could reveal signatures of past pathogen exposure.

Broad study findings and their caveats: The sequencing pipeline was judged likely to have produced a cluster of highly shared sequence variants as a technical artifact. It was suggested by the authors that the approach could potentially be generalized to other disease states and immunological phenotypes. Most CMV-associated TCR beta chains appeared to be HLA-restricted in a later analysis, and the HLA associations seemed to be driven largely by CMV exposure. Only TCR beta chains were sequenced in this cohort, and the absence of alpha or paired-chain data limited detectable features. Compared with the approximately 670-donor mean, donors in an Asian-associated ancestry cluster had fewer N-insertions in productive TCRs, according to a later genetic analysis. In both the original and validation cohorts, the classifier was reported to diagnose cytomegalovirus status with high specificity and sensitivity. In a later analysis, TCR association rates were found to vary across HLA loci, with the most associated TCRs seen for DRB1 alleles and the fewest for HLA-C alleles. A later analysis reported that several top co-occurrence clusters appeared linked to parvovirus B19, influenza, CMV and Epstein-Barr virus. In an earlier analysis of roughly 560 of the donors, most TCR beta V segments were observed in productive rearrangements about 87% or about 30% of the time, broadly matching IMGT annotations. A further reported finding was that TCR beta sequences accurately predicted the HLA-A and HLA-B alleles for most subjects in the first cohort. Because counts were too low, around 17 rarely observed V segments, including chromosome 9 orphons, were left out of the earlier analysis of approximately 500 of the donors. At a false discovery rate of 0.05, a later analysis linked some 18,000 TCR beta sequences to specific HLA alleles. Correlated functional status among segregating V segments might be attributable to linkage disequilibrium, but an unknown experimental factor could not be ruled out. Because some donors lacked HLA typing at each locus, the association tests relied only on the typed subset. V-gene and J-gene trimming of TCR beta chains was associated with a missense DCLRE1C variant in a later genetic analysis, and the association was replicated in an independent cohort. Compared with equally common non-associated chains, HLA-associated TCR beta chains in a later analysis were more clonally expanded and had lower generation probabilities. The study gave a list of under 200 TCR beta chains associated with cytomegalovirus. CMV serostatus was the only immune exposure information available for the cohort. In vitro tests confirmed that a few of the cytomegalovirus-associated TCR beta chains recognize cytomegalovirus antigens. Presence/absence analyses assumed roughly uniform sequencing depth across donors, an assumption that may not hold. Most TCR sequences were seen in very few donors, while some public TCRs were found in many individuals. Strong co-occurrence of HLA alleles, especially DR and DQ, made assigning TCR associations to individual alleles difficult.

This clone was seen more than once but under ten times. It has no known antigen specificity. Nothing much larger sits one base from this clone, and base qualities are not available. Libraries were built with the immunoSEQ multiplex PCR assay. For the multiplex PCR, a mixture combining 60 forward primers for TCR Vbeta segments and 13 reverse primers for TCR Jbeta segments was used. The CDR3 region of rearranged TCR beta genes was amplified from genomic DNA with a multiplex PCR assay. On the Illumina HiSeq System, the amplified TCR beta libraries were sequenced as 87-base-pair reads. Turning to the authors' computational methods: In a later analysis, approximately 74 million unique TCR beta chains were counted across the roughly 670 repertoires, and roughly 9.9 million of these chains were shared by at least two donors. To remove PCR and sequencing errors, raw reads were error-corrected and collapsed into unique sequences using a nearest-neighbor algorithm that merged closely related sequences. To assign V, D and J gene segments, CDR3 sequences were aligned to IMGT reference sequences. For a sequence to be retained, a match of at least six nucleotides was required to both a V gene segment and a J gene segment. Rearrangements were classified as productive when the CDR3 lacked stop codons and remained in frame with V and J, and all other rearrangements were classified as non-productive. Following IMGT convention, CDR3 was defined as the stretch from the second conserved V-encoded cysteine up to the conserved J-encoded phenylalanine. In an earlier analysis of more than 550 of the donors, sequences lacking an unambiguous match to a single V gene segment were excluded. An earlier analysis of several hundred of the donors called V segments functional above 56.7% productive rearrangements and segregating when the between-donor standard deviation exceeded 5%. A statistical classification framework was built for diagnosing cytomegalovirus status from the catalog of TCR beta chain sequences. A later analysis assigned V and J genes by comparing TCR nucleotide sequences with IMGT/GENE-DB human TR gene sequences. Using the TCRdist pipeline, a later analysis assigned CDR3 sequences along with most-parsimonious VDJ recombination scenarios. A later analysis defined each TCR beta chain by its CDR3 amino acid sequence plus V-gene family, and excluded reads lacking a unique V-gene family. In a later analysis, 550 to 650 highly shared, low-generation-probability nucleotide sequences were removed to address suspected cross-contamination and a sequencing artifact. For each public chain, a later analysis derived a clonal expansion index from normalized ranks of inferred template counts within each repertoire. A later analysis computed generation probabilities with a VDJ recombination model fitted to out-of-frame rearrangements, and checked the results against IGoR. Hypergeometric tests were used in a later analysis to score TCR-TCR, TCR-HLA and TCR-CMV co-occurrence, with a repertoire-size bias correction applied to the TCR pairs. False discovery rates were estimated in a later analysis by permuting HLA or CMV assignments 20 times. In a later analysis, co-occurring TCRs were grouped using DBSCAN, and TCRdist sequence similarity was added for clustering within HLA-allele-positive subsets. Repertoires with fewer than 30,000 or more than 120,000 public chains, plus five repertoires with anomalous nucleotide sharing, were excluded from co-occurrence clustering. TCRdb holds this immuneACCESS table with in-frame rearrangements only. Some clones are missing; in checked studies, unresolved V genes explain under half, and the rest has no known cause. Clone size and the V and J calls come from that table; the DNA yielded D and trimming. The sample contains approximately 140,000 clones, 60% to 80% of them found a single time. About 6.7% of the sample is taken by the ten largest.

The cohort was made up of about 610 healthy bone marrow donors. At the time of sampling, every cohort member was nominally healthy, though immune exposures that went unrecorded were likely present. The donor tested CMV seropositive, placing the donor among the roughly 300 seropositive members of the cohort. Every donor gave a peripheral blood sample, and the peripheral blood mononuclear cells from that sample were used for TCR beta sequencing. Genomic DNA extraction from the blood cell samples was performed with the Qiagen DNeasy Blood Extraction Kit. Input material: PBMCs. The receptor was derived from a woman aged 40 to 50 in good health and CMV-seropositive.

DNA sequence: TGTGCCAGCAGCCTCGGGGGAACCTACAATGAGCAGTTCTTC. This encodes CASSLGGTYNEQFF. The sequence is built from TRBV9 and TRBJ2-1; tentative D gene TRBD2, with 6 bases matching. The CDR3 spans 14 residues, from the cysteine through the phenylalanine. Here the CDR3 DNA is all that survives: 42 bases in frame from base 1. The CDR1 and CDR2 encoded by the germline V gene are SGDLS and YYNGEE. V loses 4 bases of germline sequence and J loses 2 bases, and the interval between the two ends is 10 bases.